This T cell receptor beta chain originates from a study of shared clonotypes between healthy human individuals. General observations from the study: Larger richness was generally estimated for naive than memory subsets.

This clone has just one count. Its antigen is as yet unknown. The germline gives CDR1 LNHDA, CDR2 SQIVND (reference sequence). The CDR3 has 13 amino acids. V dropped 1 base and J dropped 9 bases, with 7 bases sitting between them. Authors' processing steps: As immunoSEQ supplied junction-only sequences (without quality scores), filtering differed. Measured with immunoSEQ multiplex PCR; TCRdb has only the in-frame clones, and not every one. The V and J calls and the clone size are those of that table, but D and trimming were determined from the DNA. The repertoire holds around 2,000,000 clones, around 95% seen once, with 0.13% in the top ten. None of the donors, who were healthy HIV-negative adults, had recently had acute infections or vaccinations. CD45RA+ naive and CD45RA-negative memory subsets were separated from CD4+ cells.

The chain combines TRBV19 with TRBJ1-6, with D unresolved. This receptor was obtained from a man aged 18 to 30 in good health. Sequenced material: naive CD4+ T cells sorted from blood. Specified subset: CD45RA+ positively selected. The CDR3 loop is CASSIGPLSPLHF. The CDR3 region has the DNA TGTGCCAGTAGTATAGGACCGCTTTCACCCCTCCACTTT.